This T cell receptor (beta chain) was captured in a study of response to subunit inactivated influenza vaccine. This clonotype occurred a few times. Antigen: not known. TCRdb re-called the RT-PCR reads with MiXCR, one entry per CDR3 protein. The sample records about 610,000 distinct CDR3 sequences, 12% to 15% being singletons. V gave up 0 bases and J gave up 10 bases, with 16 bases separating them. Germline-derived CDR1 and CDR2 are LGHNA and YSLEER. The CDR3 consists of 16 residues. Overall study findings and caveats: After each seasonal influenza vaccination, few new T cells are recruited, the authors suggested.

This receptor was obtained from a man aged 50 to 60 who received an inactivated influenza vaccine. The chain carries TRBV4-3 and TRBJ1-6; D is uncertain. Sequences were derived from PBMCs from blood, sampled about 11 days after vaccination. CDR3 sequence: CASSQEVARIGSPLHF. The CDR3 DNA reads as TGCGCCAGCAGCCAAGAGGTAGCCAGAATTGGATCACCCCTCCACTTT.